This note documents a single T cell receptor (beta chain) sequence. The antigen remains unidentified. These data are taken from a study of shared clonotypes between healthy human individuals. At the level of the study: Three plates were used per donor for CD4 naive, three for CD4 memory, two for CD8 naive and one for CD8 memory.

Germline loops: CDR1 SNHLY, CDR2 FYNNEI. The CDR3 extends over 13 amino acids. V was clipped by 8 bases and J by 4 bases; unmatched bases: 7. The donors were adults (healthy and HIV-negative) with no recent acute infections or vaccinations. Findings of the study overall: Against clonotypes common to all four donors, non-shared ones had lower generation probabilities.

Measured with immunoSEQ multiplex PCR; TCRdb has only the in-frame clones, and not every one. The sample lists roughly 2,300,000 clones; just under 95% were seen once. The material sequenced was naive CD4+ T cells from PBMCs. The subset denotes: CD45RA+ positively selected. The receptor was derived from a man younger than 30 in good health. Some clones in this sample may be carry-over from other donors' samples. This chain joins TRBV2 and TRBJ1-1, with 7 bases that match TRBD1. The CDR3 region has the DNA TGTGCCAGCGACAGGGACGGTGTCACTGAAGCTTTCTTT. It is translated as CASDRDGVTEAFF.